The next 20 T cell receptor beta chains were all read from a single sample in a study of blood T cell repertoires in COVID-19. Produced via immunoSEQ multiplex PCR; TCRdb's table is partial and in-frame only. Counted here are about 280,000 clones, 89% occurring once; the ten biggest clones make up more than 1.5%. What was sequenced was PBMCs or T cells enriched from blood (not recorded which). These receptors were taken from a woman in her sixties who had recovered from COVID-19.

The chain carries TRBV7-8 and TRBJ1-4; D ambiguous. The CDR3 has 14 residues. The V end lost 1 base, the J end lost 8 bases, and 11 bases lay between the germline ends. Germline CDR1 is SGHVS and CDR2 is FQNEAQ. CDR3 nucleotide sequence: TGTGCCAGCAGCTTAGTGGGGAGAAACGAAAAACTGTTTTTT. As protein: CASSLVGRNEKLFF.

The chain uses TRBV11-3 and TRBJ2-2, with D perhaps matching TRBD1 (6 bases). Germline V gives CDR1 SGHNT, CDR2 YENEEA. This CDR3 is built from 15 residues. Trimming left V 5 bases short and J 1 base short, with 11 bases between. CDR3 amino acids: CASSPGQRNTGELFF. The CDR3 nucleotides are TGTGCCAGCAGCCCCGGACAGAGGAACACCGGGGAGCTGTTTTTT.

The CDR3, as DNA: TGTGCCAGCAGCCAAGAGAGGATTGCCGGCTACACCTTC. Residues: CASSQERIAGYTF. This chain connects TRBV3-1 (or the pseudogene TRBV3-2) to TRBJ1-2; D remains unclear. V gave up 0 bases and J gave up 8 bases, with 10 bases separating them. CDR1 is LGHDT, CDR2 YNNKEL, per germline (reference sequence). CDR3 length: 13 residues.

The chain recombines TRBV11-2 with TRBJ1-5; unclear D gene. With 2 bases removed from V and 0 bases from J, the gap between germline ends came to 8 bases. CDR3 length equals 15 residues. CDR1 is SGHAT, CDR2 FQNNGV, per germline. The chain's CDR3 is CASSLQASSNQPQHF. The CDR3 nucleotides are TGTGCCAGCAGCTTACAGGCCTCTAGCAATCAGCCCCAGCATTTT.

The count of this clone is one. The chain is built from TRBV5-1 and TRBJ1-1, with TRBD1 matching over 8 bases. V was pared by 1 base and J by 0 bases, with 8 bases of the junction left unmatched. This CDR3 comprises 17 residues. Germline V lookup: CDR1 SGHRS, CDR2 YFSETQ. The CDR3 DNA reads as TGCGCCAGCAGCTTGCGGGCAGGGGGCGGCATGAACACTGAAGCTTTCTTT. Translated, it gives CASSLRAGGGMNTEAFF. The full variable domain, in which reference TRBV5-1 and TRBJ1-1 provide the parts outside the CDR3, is KAGVTQTPRYLIKTRGQQVTLSCSPISGHRSVSWYQQTPGQGLQFLFEYFSETQRNKGNFPGRFSGRQFSNSRSEMNVSTLELGDSALYLCASSLRAGGGMNTEAFFGQGTRLTVV.

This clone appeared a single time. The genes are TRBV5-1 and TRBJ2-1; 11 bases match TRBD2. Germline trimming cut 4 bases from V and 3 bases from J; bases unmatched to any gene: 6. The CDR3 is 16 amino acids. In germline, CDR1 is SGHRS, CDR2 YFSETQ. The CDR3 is CASSPMTSGNYNEQFF. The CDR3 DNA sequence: TGCGCCAGCAGCCCCATGACTAGCGGGAACTACAATGAGCAGTTCTTC.

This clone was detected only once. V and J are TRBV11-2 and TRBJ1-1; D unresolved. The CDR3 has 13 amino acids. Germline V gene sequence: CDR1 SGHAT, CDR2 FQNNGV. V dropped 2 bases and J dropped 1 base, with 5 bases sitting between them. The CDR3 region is CASSLIRNTEAFF. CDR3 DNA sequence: TGTGCCAGCAGCTTAATTAGGAACACTGAAGCTTTCTTT. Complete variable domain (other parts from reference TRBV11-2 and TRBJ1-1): EAGVAQSPRYKIIEKRQSVAFWCNPISGHATLYWYQQILGQGPKLLIQFQNNGVVDDSQLPKDRFSAERLKGVDSTLKIQPAKLEDSAVYLCASSLIRNTEAFFGQGTRLTVV.

In DNA, the CDR3 is TGTGCCAGCAGCCAAGTTATAGGGGGAGGAAACACCATATATTTT. It codes for CASSQVIGGGNTIYF. The chain carries TRBV14 and TRBJ1-3; D possibly corresponds to TRBD1 (6 bases). The V and J ends lost 1 base and 4 bases respectively, with 11 bases between them. The CDR3 sequence is 15 residues long. Germline values: CDR1 SGHDN, CDR2 FVKESK.

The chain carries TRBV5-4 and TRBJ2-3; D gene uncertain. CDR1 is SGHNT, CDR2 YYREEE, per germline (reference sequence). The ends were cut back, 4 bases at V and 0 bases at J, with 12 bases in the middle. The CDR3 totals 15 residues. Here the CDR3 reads CASSPKSLSTDTQYF. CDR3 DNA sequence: TGTGCCAGCAGCCCCAAGTCACTCAGCACAGATACGCAGTATTTT.

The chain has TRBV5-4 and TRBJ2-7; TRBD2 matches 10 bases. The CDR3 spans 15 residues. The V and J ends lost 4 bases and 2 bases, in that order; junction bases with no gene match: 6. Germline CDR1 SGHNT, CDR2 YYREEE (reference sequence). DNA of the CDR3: TGTGCCAGCAGCAGAGGGACTAGCGATACCTACGAGCAGTACTTC. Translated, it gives CASSRGTSDTYEQYF.

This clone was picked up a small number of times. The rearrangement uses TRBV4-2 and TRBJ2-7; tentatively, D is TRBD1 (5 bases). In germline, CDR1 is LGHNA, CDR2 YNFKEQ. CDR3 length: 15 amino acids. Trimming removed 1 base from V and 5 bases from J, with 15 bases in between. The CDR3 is CASSQGWGDGNEQYF. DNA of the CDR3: TGTGCCAGCAGCCAAGGTTGGGGCGATGGGAACGAGCAGTACTTC.

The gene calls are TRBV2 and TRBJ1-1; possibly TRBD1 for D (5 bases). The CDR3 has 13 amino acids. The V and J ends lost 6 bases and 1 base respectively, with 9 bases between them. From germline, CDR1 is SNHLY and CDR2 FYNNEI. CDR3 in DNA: TGTGCCAGCAGGGACCAGGGGAACACTGAAGCTTTCTTT. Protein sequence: CASRDQGNTEAFF.

In DNA form, the CDR3 reads TGCAGCGTCGAGACAGGGGACTTTGAAAAACTGTTTTTT. Amino acids: CSVETGDFEKLFF. This rearrangement joins TRBV29-1 to TRBJ1-4; 8 nucleotides align to TRBD1. Germline V gene lookup returns CDR1 SQVTM and CDR2 ANQGSEA. The CDR3 spans 13 residues. The V and J ends lost 6 bases and 7 bases, in that order; junction bases with no gene match: 7.

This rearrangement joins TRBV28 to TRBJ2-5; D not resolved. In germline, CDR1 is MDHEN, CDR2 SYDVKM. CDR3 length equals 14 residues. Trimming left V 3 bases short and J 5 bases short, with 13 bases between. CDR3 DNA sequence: TGTGCCAGCAGTTTCCAGAGCCTCGGGGAGACCCAGTACTTC. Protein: CASSFQSLGETQYF.

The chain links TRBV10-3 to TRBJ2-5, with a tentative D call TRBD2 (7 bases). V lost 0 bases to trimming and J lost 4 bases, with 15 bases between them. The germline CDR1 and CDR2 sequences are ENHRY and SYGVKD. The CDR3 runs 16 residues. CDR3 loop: CAISESLTGGGETQYF. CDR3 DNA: TGTGCCATCAGTGAGTCGTTAACGGGGGGCGGAGAGACCCAGTACTTC.

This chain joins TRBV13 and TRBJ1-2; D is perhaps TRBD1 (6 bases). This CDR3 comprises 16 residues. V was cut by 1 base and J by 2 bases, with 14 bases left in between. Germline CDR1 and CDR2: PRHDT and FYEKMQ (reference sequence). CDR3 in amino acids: CASSLDGGGENYGYTF. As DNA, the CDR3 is TGTGCCAGCAGCTTAGATGGAGGGGGGGAAAACTATGGCTACACCTTC.

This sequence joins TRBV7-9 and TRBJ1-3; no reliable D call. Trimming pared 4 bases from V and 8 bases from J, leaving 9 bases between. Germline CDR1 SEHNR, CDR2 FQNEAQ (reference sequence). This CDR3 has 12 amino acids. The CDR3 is CASSYAADTIYF. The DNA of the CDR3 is TGTGCCAGCAGCTATGCAGCGGACACCATATATTTT.

This CDR3 is CASSRSASPGELFF. DNA of the CDR3: TGTGCCAGCTCACGGTCAGCGAGCCCCGGGGAGCTGTTTTTT. The rearrangement uses TRBV18 and TRBJ2-2; no definite D call. Germline lookup yields CDR1 KGHSH and CDR2 LQKENI. The CDR3 consists of 14 residues. V dropped 4 bases and J dropped 6 bases, with 12 bases sitting between them.

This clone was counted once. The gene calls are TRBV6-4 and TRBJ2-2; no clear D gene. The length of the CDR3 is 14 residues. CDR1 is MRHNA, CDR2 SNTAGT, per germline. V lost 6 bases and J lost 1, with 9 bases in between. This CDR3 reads CASRLALNTGELFF. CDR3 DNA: TGTGCCAGCAGACTCGCATTGAACACCGGGGAGCTGTTTTTT.

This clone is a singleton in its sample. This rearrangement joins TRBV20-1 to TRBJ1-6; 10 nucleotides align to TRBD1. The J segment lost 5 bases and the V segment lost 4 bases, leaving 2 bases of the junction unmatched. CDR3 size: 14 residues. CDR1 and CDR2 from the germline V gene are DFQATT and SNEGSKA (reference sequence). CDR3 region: CSAIDRGHNSPLHF. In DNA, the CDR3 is TGCAGTGCTATTGACAGGGGGCATAATTCACCCCTCCACTTT.